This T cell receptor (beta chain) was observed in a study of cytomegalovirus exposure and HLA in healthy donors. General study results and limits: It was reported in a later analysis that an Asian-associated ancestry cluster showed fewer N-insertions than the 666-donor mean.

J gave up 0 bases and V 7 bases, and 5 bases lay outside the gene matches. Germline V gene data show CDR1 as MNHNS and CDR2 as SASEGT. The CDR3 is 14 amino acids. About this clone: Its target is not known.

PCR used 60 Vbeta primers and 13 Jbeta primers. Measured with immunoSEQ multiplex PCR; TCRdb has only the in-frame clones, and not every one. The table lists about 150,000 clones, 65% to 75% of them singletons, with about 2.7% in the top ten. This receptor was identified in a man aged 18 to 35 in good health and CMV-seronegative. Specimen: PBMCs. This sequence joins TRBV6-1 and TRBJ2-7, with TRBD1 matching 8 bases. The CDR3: CASTDRGTSYEQYV. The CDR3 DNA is TGTGCCAGCACTGACAGGGGCACCTCCTACGAGCAGTACGTC.